A selection of T cell receptor beta chains follows, all from one sample in a study of blood T cells in healthy people across ages. TCRdb processed the 5' RACE reads anew with MiXCR; each CDR3 protein has one entry. The sample has under 700,000 distinct CDR3 sequences; around 24% are singletons. This same sample was also part of a study on T cells of mothers and their children.

The sequenced material came from blood. All receptors come from a boy between 5 and 17 years old in good health. Each CDR3 is given with its conserved first and last residue. The order of the fields is D gene, J gene, clone size, V gene, CDR3 DNA, CDR3 protein. A D gene is named only where the DNA matches it firmly. Not every row has a clone size; where given, it reads once, few, many or a size class.

>.|TRBJ2-1|.|TRBV7-2
TGTGCCAGCAGCAGCCGGGCTCCAATAGGCAATGAGCAGTTCTTC
CASSSRAPIGNEQFF
>TRBD1|TRBJ1-5|.|TRBV25-1
TGTGCCAGCAGTGCGACAGGGGGTCAGCCCCAGCATTTT
CASSATGGQPQHF
>.|TRBJ2-3|.|TRBV2
TGTGCCAGCAGTAGAATGGGGGACACAGATACGCAGTATTTT
CASSRMGDTDTQYF
>.|TRBJ1-1|once|TRBV6-5
TGTGCCAGCAGTTTGGGCCGCTACCCACCCGGGAGTTTCAACACTGAAGCTTTCTTT
CASSLGRYPPGSFNTEAFF
>.|TRBJ2-6|.|TRBV2
TGTGCCAGCCGTAGGGACGGGGCCAACGTCCTGACTTTC
CASRRDGANVLTF
>TRBD1|TRBJ1-4|.|TRBV20-1
TGCAGTGCGAGGGACAGGGCTCAGACTAATGAAAAACTGTTTTTT
CSARDRAQTNEKLFF
>TRBD1|TRBJ1-2|few|TRBV7-9
TGTGCCAGCAGCGCGGGACAGGGGCCAAGTCTGACCTTC
CASSAGQGPSLTF
>.|TRBJ2-7|many|TRBV7-2
TGTGCCAGCAGCCTTGAACAGGGCTCCTACGAGCAGTACTTC
CASSLEQGSYEQYF
>TRBD1|TRBJ1-5|few|TRBV20-1
TGCACTCCCCGGGACAGGACGTATAGTAGCAATCAGCCCCAGCATTTT
CTPRDRTYSSNQPQHF
>TRBD2|TRBJ2-5|.|TRBV2
TGTGCCAGCAGTGACATTTTGACTAGCGGGGAAGAGACCCAGTACTTC
CASSDILTSGEETQYF
>TRBD2|TRBJ2-5|few|TRBV7-2
TGTGCCAGCGCGAGCAGCGGGGGTCAAGAGACCCAGTACTTC
CASASSGGQETQYF
>.|TRBJ2-7|.|TRBV10-3
TGTGCCATCAGTGGGCCAGTTCATCGCGAGCAGTACTTC
CAISGPVHREQYF
>TRBD1|TRBJ1-6|many|TRBV4-3
TGCGCCAGCAGCCAAGACAGAACAGGGGGGGATTCACCCCTCCACTTT
CASSQDRTGGDSPLHF
>.|TRBJ2-7|many|TRBV25-1
TGTGCCAGCAGTGAAGTCGGCTACGAGCAGTACTTC
CASSEVGYEQYF
>TRBD1|TRBJ1-2|.|TRBV4-1
TGCGCCAGCAGCCAGGGTACGACAGGGGCCCTGAATGGCTACACCTTC
CASSQGTTGALNGYTF
>TRBD2|TRBJ2-3|.|TRBV29-1
TGCAGCTCCCTTGGAGCGGGGGAGGGCACAGATACGCAGTATTTT
CSSLGAGEGTDTQYF
>.|TRBJ2-1|.|TRBV6-2/TRBV6-3
TGTGCCAGCAGTTACTCAAGGGTAAATTATGGGGGTGAGCAGTTCTTC
CASSYSRVNYGGEQFF
>.|TRBJ2-7|.|TRBV20-1
TGCAGTGCTAGCCCCGGGGCTTACGAGCAGTACTTC
CSASPGAYEQYF
>.|TRBJ1-2|.|TRBV18
TGTGCCAGCTCACCGAAGGGGTATAATGGGGATGGCTACACCTTC
CASSPKGYNGDGYTF
>TRBD1|TRBJ1-4|few|TRBV7-9
TGTGCCAGCAGCTCCATCGACAGGGGAGAAAAACTGTTTTTT
CASSSIDRGEKLFF
>TRBD1|TRBJ2-3|.|TRBV12-3/TRBV12-4
TGTGCCAGCAGGAGACAGGGGGCGAGCACAGATACGCAGTATTTT
CASRRQGASTDTQYF
>.|TRBJ2-3|.|TRBV28
TGTGCCAGCGTCCCTAAGGTCCCAGATACGCAGTATTTT
CASVPKVPDTQYF
>.|TRBJ1-1|.|TRBV7-9
TGTGCCAGCAGCTTGTACAGGGTGGCCGAAGCTTTCTTT
CASSLYRVAEAFF
>.|TRBJ2-4|few|TRBV20-1
TGCAGTGCTACCGTTGGGTTAGCCAAAAACATTCAGTACTTC
CSATVGLAKNIQYF
>TRBD2|TRBJ2-1|.|TRBV9
TGTGCCAGCAGCGTCCACAGTGCTCTTAGCGGGAGGGCCAGCTCCTACAATGAGCAGTTCTTC
CASSVHSALSGRASSYNEQFF